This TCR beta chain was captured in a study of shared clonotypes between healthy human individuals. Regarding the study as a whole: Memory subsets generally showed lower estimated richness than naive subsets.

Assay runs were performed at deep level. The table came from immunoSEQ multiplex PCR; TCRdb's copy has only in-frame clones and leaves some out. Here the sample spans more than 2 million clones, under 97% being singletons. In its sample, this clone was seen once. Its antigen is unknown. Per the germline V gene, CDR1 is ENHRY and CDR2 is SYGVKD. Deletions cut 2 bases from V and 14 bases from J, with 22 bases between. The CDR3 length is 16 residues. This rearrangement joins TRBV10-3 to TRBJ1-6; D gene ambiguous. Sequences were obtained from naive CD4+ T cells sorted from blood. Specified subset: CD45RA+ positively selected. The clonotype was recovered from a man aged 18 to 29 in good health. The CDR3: CAISEMTIGPLSTLHF. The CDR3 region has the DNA TGTGCCATCAGTGAGATGACTATCGGCCCCCTCTCAACCCTCCACTTT.